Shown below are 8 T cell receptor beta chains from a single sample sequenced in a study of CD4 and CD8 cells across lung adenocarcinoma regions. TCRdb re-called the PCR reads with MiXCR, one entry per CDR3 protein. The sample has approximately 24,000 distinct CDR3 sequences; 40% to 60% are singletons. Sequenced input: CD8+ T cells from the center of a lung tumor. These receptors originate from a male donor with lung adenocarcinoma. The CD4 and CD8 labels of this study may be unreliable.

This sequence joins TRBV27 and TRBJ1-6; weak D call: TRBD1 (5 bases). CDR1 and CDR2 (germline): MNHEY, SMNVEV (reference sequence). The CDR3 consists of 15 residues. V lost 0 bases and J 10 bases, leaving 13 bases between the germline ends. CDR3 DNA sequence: TGTGCCAGCAGTTTATCAGGGGTGGGAGGATCACCCCTCCACTTT. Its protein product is CASSLSGVGGSPLHF.

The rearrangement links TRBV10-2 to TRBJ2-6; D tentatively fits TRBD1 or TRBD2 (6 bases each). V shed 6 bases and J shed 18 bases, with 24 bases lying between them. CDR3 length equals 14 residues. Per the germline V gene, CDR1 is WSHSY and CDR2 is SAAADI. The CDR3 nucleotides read TGCGCCAGCAGCATGTGGTCGGGGGCCAACATCCAGACTTTC. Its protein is CASSMWSGANIQTF.

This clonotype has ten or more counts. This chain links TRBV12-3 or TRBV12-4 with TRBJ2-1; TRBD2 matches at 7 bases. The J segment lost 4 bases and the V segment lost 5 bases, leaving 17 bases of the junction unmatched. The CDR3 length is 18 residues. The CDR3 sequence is CASSPKAGGSRSYNEQFF. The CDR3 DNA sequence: TGTGCCAGCAGTCCCAAGGCGGGCGGGAGTCGCTCGTACAATGAGCAGTTCTTC.

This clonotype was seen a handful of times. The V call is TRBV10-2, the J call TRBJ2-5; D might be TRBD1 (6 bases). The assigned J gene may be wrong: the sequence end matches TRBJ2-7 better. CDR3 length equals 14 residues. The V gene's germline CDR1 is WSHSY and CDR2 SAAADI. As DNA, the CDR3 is TGCGCCGTCCGGAGGACCCAGGGGACCTACGAGCAGTACTTC. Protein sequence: CAVRRTQGTYEQYF.

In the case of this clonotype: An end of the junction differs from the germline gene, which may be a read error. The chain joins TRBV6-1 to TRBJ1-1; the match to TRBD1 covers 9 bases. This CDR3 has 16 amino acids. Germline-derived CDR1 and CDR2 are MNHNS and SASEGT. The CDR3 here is CASSSGETGGGTESFF. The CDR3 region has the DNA TGTGCCAGCAGCTCTGGGGAGACAGGGGGTGGGACTGAATCTTTCTTT.

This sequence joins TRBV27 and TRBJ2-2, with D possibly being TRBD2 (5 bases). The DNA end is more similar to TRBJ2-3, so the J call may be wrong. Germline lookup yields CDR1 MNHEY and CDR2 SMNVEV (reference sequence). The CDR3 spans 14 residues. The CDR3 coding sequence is TGTGCCAGCAGTCTCCTTATGAACACCGGGGCGCAGTATTTT. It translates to CASSLLMNTGAQYF.

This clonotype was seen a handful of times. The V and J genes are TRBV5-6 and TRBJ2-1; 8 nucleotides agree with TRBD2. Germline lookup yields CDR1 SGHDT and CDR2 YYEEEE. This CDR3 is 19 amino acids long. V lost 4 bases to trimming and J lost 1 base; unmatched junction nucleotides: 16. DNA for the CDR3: TGTGCCAGCAGCCCGAGATCCGGGCAGCGGGAGTGGTCCTACAATGAGCAGTTCTTC. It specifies CASSPRSGQREWSYNEQFF.

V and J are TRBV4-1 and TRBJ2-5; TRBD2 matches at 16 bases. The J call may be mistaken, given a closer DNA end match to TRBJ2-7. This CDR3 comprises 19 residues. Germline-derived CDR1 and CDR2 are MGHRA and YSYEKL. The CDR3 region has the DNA TGCGCCAGCAGCCAAGATAATATGGGGACTAGCGGGAGGGCCTACGAGCAGTACTTC. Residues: CASSQDNMGTSGRAYEQYF.